This entry lists 21 T cell receptor beta chains sequenced from one sample in a study of blood T cell repertoires in COVID-19. TCRdb's copy holds only in-frame clones and misses some; the assay was immunoSEQ multiplex PCR. The sample includes about 400,000 clones, just under 90% of them seen just once. Sequencing input: PBMCs or T cells enriched from blood (not recorded which). The receptors derive from a woman aged 25 to 45 who had recovered from COVID-19.

This clone was recorded once. The chain joins TRBV5-1 to TRBJ2-1; 9 bases line up with TRBD1. This CDR3 has 16 residues. CDR1 is SGHRS and CDR2 is YFSETQ in the germline V gene. Trimming took 2 bases from V and 7 from J; bases not matched to a gene: 10. The CDR3 region has the DNA TGCGCCAGCAGCTTATTCACAGGGGGCCTAGCGAATGAGCAGTTCTTC. Protein product: CASSLFTGGLANEQFF.

This chain links TRBV5-1 with TRBJ2-1; 9 bases are a match to TRBD1. With 3 bases clipped from V and 1 base from J, the junction kept 8 bases outside the gene matches. The CDR3 sequence is 17 residues long. Germline CDR1 reads SGHRS; CDR2 reads YFSETQ. The CDR3 bases are TGCGCCAGCAGCTGGGCGGAGGGGACAGGGTCCTACAATGAGCAGTTCTTC. Protein: CASSWAEGTGSYNEQFF.

The chain joins TRBV29-1 to TRBJ1-1; D is ambiguous. The V end lost 0 bases, the J end lost 4 bases, and 12 bases lay between the germline ends. The CDR3 has 14 residues. CDR1 SQVTM and CDR2 ANQGSEA come from the germline V gene. This CDR3 is CSVEDLEGSTEAFF. CDR3 DNA: TGCAGCGTTGAAGATCTTGAGGGTTCCACTGAAGCTTTCTTT.

This clone was observed a single time. The chain has TRBV6-2 or TRBV6-3 and TRBJ2-7; 9 bases align to TRBD2. Germline CDR1 and CDR2: MNHEY and SVGEGT. V dropped 5 bases and J dropped 3; count of bases not matched to a gene: 8. The CDR3 is 15 amino acids. The CDR3 region is CASSPGLAGIYEQYF. For the CDR3, the DNA is TGTGCCAGCAGTCCGGGGCTAGCGGGGATCTACGAGCAGTACTTC.

The chain carries TRBV6-2 or TRBV6-3 and TRBJ1-2, with 9 bases matching TRBD1. Per the germline V gene, CDR1 is MNHEY and CDR2 is SVGEGT. CDR3 length: 15 amino acids. With 6 bases clipped from V and 4 bases from J, the junction kept 9 bases outside the gene matches. CDR3: CASSFPGTGSYGYTF. CDR3 sequence (DNA): TGTGCCAGCAGCTTTCCCGGGACAGGGTCCTATGGCTACACCTTC.

A note on this clone: The sample holds other DNA sequences that translate to the same CDR3. The chain links TRBV5-4 to TRBJ1-5; unclear D gene. Germline V gene sequence: CDR1 SGHNT, CDR2 YYREEE (reference sequence). The CDR3 has 12 amino acids. Trimming shortened V by 0 bases and J by 6 bases, and 4 bases separated the two germline ends. The chain's CDR3 is CASSLAGQPQHF. The CDR3 DNA reads TGTGCCAGCAGCTTGGCAGGTCAGCCCCAGCATTTT.

V gene TRBV3-1 (or the pseudogene TRBV3-2) combines with J gene TRBJ2-1, with 14 bases aligning to TRBD2. This CDR3 spans 16 amino acids. Germline CDR1 reads LGHDT; CDR2 reads YNNKEL (reference sequence). The V and J ends lost 4 bases and 5 bases, in that order; junction bases with no gene match: 4. CDR3 amino acids: CASSLGLAGADNEQFF. In DNA, the CDR3 is TGTGCCAGCAGCCTGGGACTAGCGGGAGCCGACAATGAGCAGTTCTTC.

This chain connects TRBV19 to TRBJ2-7, with 8 bases aligning to TRBD1. The CDR3 spans 13 residues. Germline CDR1 reads LNHDA; CDR2 reads SQIVND (reference sequence). V dropped 6 bases and J dropped 3; count of bases not matched to a gene: 4. The CDR3 region has the DNA TGTGCCAGTAGAGACAGGGGCAGCTACGAGCAGTACTTC. It codes for CASRDRGSYEQYF.

This clone was seen only a few times. The V gene is TRBV27, the J gene TRBJ2-7; 8 bases fit TRBD1. V lost 6 bases to trimming and J lost 3 bases; unmatched junction nucleotides: 7. CDR1 MNHEY and CDR2 SMNVEV come from the germline V gene (reference sequence). This CDR3 is 14 amino acids long. The CDR3 nucleotides are TGTGCCAGCAGGAGGACAGGGAAGGGCTACGAGCAGTACTTC. It codes for CASRRTGKGYEQYF.

CDR3 loop: CASTLGGSYEQYF. The CDR3, as DNA: TGTGCCAGCACCCTGGGGGGGAGCTACGAGCAGTACTTC. The V and J genes are TRBV7-2 and TRBJ2-7; TRBD2 matches at 7 bases. The germline V gene has CDR1 SGHTA and CDR2 FQGNSA. The junction had 6 bases not matched to a gene; V was cut back by 7 bases and J by 3 bases. This CDR3 region has 13 residues.

This clone was found once. The chain combines TRBV6-4 with TRBJ1-2, with 9 nucleotides matching TRBD1. With V trimmed by 5 bases and J by 5 bases, 12 bases remained unmatched. The CDR3 is 16 residues long. From germline, CDR1 is MRHNA and CDR2 SNTAGT. Here the CDR3 reads CASSPRVGTGTYGYTF. CDR3 sequence (DNA): TGTGCCAGCAGTCCACGGGTGGGGACAGGGACATATGGCTACACCTTC.

This chain joins TRBV7-8 and TRBJ1-5; 7 bases line up with TRBD1. Trimming removed 8 bases from V and 2 bases from J; junction bases left unmatched: 6. The germline gives CDR1 SGHVS, CDR2 FQNEAQ. This CDR3 spans 14 amino acids. This CDR3 is CASCRDRRNQPQHF. The CDR3 nucleotides are TGTGCCAGCTGTAGGGACAGACGCAATCAGCCCCAGCATTTT.

This rearrangement joins TRBV30 to TRBJ2-5; unclear D gene. The CDR3 totals 12 residues. Germline V gene data show CDR1 as GTSNPN and CDR2 as SVGIG (reference sequence). Trimming took 3 bases from V and 5 from J, leaving 10 bases between them. The CDR3 bases are TGTGCCTGGAGCTCAGTCGGGGAGACCCAGTACTTC. Translated, it gives CAWSSVGETQYF.

A remark on this clone: Other DNA variants within this sample encode the same CDR3. CDR3 sequence: CASSLDRGYEQYF. In DNA form, the CDR3 reads TGCGCCAGCAGCTTGGACAGGGGGTACGAGCAGTACTTC. The chain recombines TRBV5-1 with TRBJ2-7; 8 nucleotides line up with TRBD1. Trimming cost V 0 bases and J 4 bases; bases outside gene matches: 0. The CDR3 contains 13 residues. Per the germline V gene, CDR1 is SGHRS and CDR2 is YFSETQ.

The rearrangement uses TRBV25-1 and TRBJ1-1, with a weak D call TRBD1 (5 bases). This CDR3 has 14 residues. Trimming stripped 4 bases from V and 3 bases from J, with 12 bases between. Germline CDR1 MGHDK, CDR2 SYGVNS. CDR3 coding DNA: TGTGCCAGCAGTGGTCCAGGGTACTACACTGAAGCTTTCTTT. The encoded protein is CASSGPGYYTEAFF.

The genes are TRBV7-9 and TRBJ1-4, with a possible D match to TRBD1 (6 bases). Germline CDR1 is SEHNR and CDR2 is FQNEAQ (reference sequence). The V and J ends lost 4 bases and 8 bases respectively, with 17 bases between them. The CDR3 extends over 15 amino acids. The CDR3 DNA follows: TGTGCCAGCAGCTCCGGACAGCTCCGTAACGAAAAACTGTTTTTT. Its translation: CASSSGQLRNEKLFF.

CDR3 DNA: TGTGCCAGCAGCTCAGAGCATACGGGGAGAGTCCCCTACGAGCAGTACTTC. Translating it yields CASSSEHTGRVPYEQYF. The genes are TRBV7-9 and TRBJ2-7, with D maybe TRBD2 (5 bases). The CDR3 length is 17 residues. The V end lost 4 bases, the J end lost 2 bases, and 21 bases lay between the germline ends. The V gene's germline CDR1 is SEHNR and CDR2 FQNEAQ (reference sequence).

The genes are TRBV27 and TRBJ1-4; no clear D gene. This CDR3 spans 13 amino acids. V dropped 6 bases and J dropped 4 bases, with 9 bases sitting between them. Germline V CDR1 and CDR2: MNHEY, SMNVEV (reference sequence). CDR3 in amino acids: CASSHGNNEKLFF. The CDR3 bases are TGTGCCAGCAGCCACGGGAATAATGAAAAACTGTTTTTT.

This chain joins TRBV29-1 and TRBJ2-1; 10 bases match TRBD1. The ends lost 2 bases at V and 6 bases at J; junction bases unmatched: 10. The CDR3 sequence is 16 residues long. The V gene's germline CDR1 is SQVTM and CDR2 ANQGSEA. The CDR3 DNA follows: TGCAGCGTTGAATCACCGGGACAGGGGTTCGTCAATGAGCAGTTCTTC. This encodes CSVESPGQGFVNEQFF.

V and J are TRBV10-2 and TRBJ1-1, with a weak D call TRBD1 (5 bases). Germline-derived CDR1 and CDR2 are WSHSY and SAAADI. V was cut by 1 base and J by 4 bases, with 10 bases left in between. The CDR3 contains 14 residues. The chain's CDR3 is CASSEFRRGTEAFF. CDR3 nucleotide sequence: TGCGCCAGCAGTGAGTTCCGGAGGGGCACTGAAGCTTTCTTT.

The V call is TRBV15, the J call TRBJ1-4; D is uncertain. CDR1 LNHNV and CDR2 YYDKDF come from the germline V gene (reference sequence). This CDR3 has 15 residues. Deletions cut 0 bases from V and 0 bases from J, with 5 bases between. The CDR3 loop is CATSRDRTTNEKLFF. CDR3 sequence (DNA): TGTGCCACCAGCAGAGACAGGACAACTAATGAAAAACTGTTTTTT.